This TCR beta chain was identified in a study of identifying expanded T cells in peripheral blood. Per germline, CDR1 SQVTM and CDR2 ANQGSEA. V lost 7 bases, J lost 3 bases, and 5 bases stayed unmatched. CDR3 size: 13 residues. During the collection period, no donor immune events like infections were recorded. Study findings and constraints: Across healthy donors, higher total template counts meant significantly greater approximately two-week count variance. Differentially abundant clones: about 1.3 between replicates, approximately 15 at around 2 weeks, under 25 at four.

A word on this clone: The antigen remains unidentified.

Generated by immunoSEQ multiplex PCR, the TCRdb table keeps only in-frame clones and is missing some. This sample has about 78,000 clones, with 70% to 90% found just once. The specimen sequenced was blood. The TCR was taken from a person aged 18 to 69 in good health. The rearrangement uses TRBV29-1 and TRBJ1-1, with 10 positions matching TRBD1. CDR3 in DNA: TGCAGCGCCCGGACAGGGGGGGACACTGAAGCTTTCTTT. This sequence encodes CSARTGGDTEAFF.